This is a list of T cell receptor beta chains from one sample in a study of identical twins. Via MiXCR, TCRdb re-called the 5' RACE reads, giving one row per CDR3 protein. The table shows 140,000 to 150,000 distinct CDR3 sequences, with 3.5% occurring only once. The sample taken for sequencing was memory T cells sorted from blood. The receptors here all came from a man between 18 and 35 years old in good health. Each CDR3 is given with its conserved first and last residue. The order of the fields is CDR3 protein, CDR3 DNA, clone size, J gene, V gene, D gene. D genes are given only for firm matches. Clone size is given for some rows only: seen once, a few or many times, or a class if the clone is expanded.

CDR3 protein: CATSGTQGSMARIDGYTF
CDR3 DNA: TGTGCCACCAGCGGAACCCAAGGCTCTATGGCTAGGATCGATGGCTACACCTTC
clone size: many
J gene: TRBJ1-2
V gene: TRBV15
D gene: .

CDR3 protein: CASSPLRAGGTDTQYF
CDR3 DNA: TGTGCCAGCAGTCCACTGAGGGCAGGAGGGACAGATACGCAGTATTTT
clone size: many
J gene: TRBJ2-3
V gene: TRBV28
D gene: .

CDR3 protein: CASSFAGRNTEAFF
CDR3 DNA: TGTGCCAGCAGTTTCGCAGGGCGGAACACTGAAGCTTTCTTT
clone size: many
J gene: TRBJ1-1
V gene: TRBV12-3/TRBV12-4
D gene: .

CDR3 protein: CAWSGTVSGTQYF
CDR3 DNA: TGTGCCTGGAGTGGGACGGTCAGCGGGACCCAGTACTTC
clone size: many
J gene: TRBJ2-5
V gene: TRBV30
D gene: .

CDR3 protein: CASTAYPSPLRGYEQYF
CDR3 DNA: TGTGCCAGCACCGCTTACCCTTCCCCACTGCGGGGCTACGAGCAGTACTTC
clone size: many
J gene: TRBJ2-7
V gene: TRBV6-1
D gene: .

CDR3 protein: CATQGASYNEQFF
CDR3 DNA: TGTGCCACTCAGGGGGCCTCCTACAATGAGCAGTTCTTC
clone size: many
J gene: TRBJ2-1
V gene: TRBV6-1
D gene: TRBD1

CDR3 protein: CASFRHNEQFF
CDR3 DNA: TGTGCCAGCTTTCGTCACAATGAGCAGTTCTTC
clone size: many
J gene: TRBJ2-1
V gene: TRBV6-6
D gene: .

CDR3 protein: CASSSSVAETQYF
CDR3 DNA: TGTGCCAGCAGCTCCTCGGTCGCAGAGACCCAGTACTTC
clone size: many
J gene: TRBJ2-5
V gene: TRBV7-8
D gene: .

CDR3 protein: CASSLGGQGDEQYF
CDR3 DNA: TGCGCCAGCAGCTTGGGGGGACAGGGGGACGAGCAGTACTTC
clone size: few
J gene: TRBJ2-7
V gene: TRBV5-1
D gene: TRBD1

CDR3 protein: CASRRTMDTEAFF
CDR3 DNA: TGCGCCAGCAGACGTACGATGGACACTGAAGCTTTCTTT
clone size: many
J gene: TRBJ1-1
V gene: TRBV5-1
D gene: .

CDR3 protein: CASSRDEKLFF
CDR3 DNA: TGCGCCAGCAGTCGCGATGAAAAACTGTTTTTT
clone size: many
J gene: TRBJ1-4
V gene: TRBV5-1
D gene: .

CDR3 protein: CSASGGDRGETQYF
CDR3 DNA: TGCAGTGCTAGTGGGGGGGACAGGGGAGAGACCCAGTACTTC
clone size: many
J gene: TRBJ2-5
V gene: TRBV20-1
D gene: TRBD1

CDR3 protein: CATSRPAGQRETQYF
CDR3 DNA: TGTGCCACCAGCAGACCAGCGGGGCAGAGAGAGACCCAGTACTTC
clone size: many
J gene: TRBJ2-5
V gene: TRBV15
D gene: TRBD2

CDR3 protein: CASSYGRSNEKLFF
CDR3 DNA: TGTGCCAGCAGTTACGGCAGATCCAATGAAAAACTGTTTTTT
clone size: many
J gene: TRBJ1-4
V gene: TRBV6-5
D gene: .

CDR3 protein: CASSPAPTGAGETQYF
CDR3 DNA: TGTGCCAGCAGCCCCGCACCAACAGGGGCCGGAGAGACCCAGTACTTC
clone size: .
J gene: TRBJ2-5
V gene: TRBV7-9
D gene: TRBD1

CDR3 protein: CASSLAGSLHPGYTF
CDR3 DNA: TGTGCCAGCAGCTTAGCCGGGTCCTTACACCCTGGCTACACCTTC
clone size: many
J gene: TRBJ1-2
V gene: TRBV7-9
D gene: .

CDR3 protein: CASSFHRFYGYTF
CDR3 DNA: TGTGCCAGCAGCTTTCATCGATTCTATGGCTACACCTTC
clone size: many
J gene: TRBJ1-2
V gene: TRBV7-2
D gene: .

CDR3 protein: CASSSSGSWGQYTDTQYF
CDR3 DNA: TGTGCCAGCAGCTCTAGCGGCAGTTGGGGGCAGTACACAGATACGCAGTATTTT
clone size: many
J gene: TRBJ2-3
V gene: TRBV11-1
D gene: .

CDR3 protein: CASSLAADPPGGELFF
CDR3 DNA: TGCGCCAGCAGCTTGGCCGCGGACCCCCCAGGCGGGGAGCTGTTTTTT
clone size: many
J gene: TRBJ2-2
V gene: TRBV5-1
D gene: .

CDR3 protein: CASSYRGAYNEQFF
CDR3 DNA: TGTGCCAGCAGTTATCGGGGGGCCTACAATGAGCAGTTCTTC
clone size: many
J gene: TRBJ2-1
V gene: TRBV6-5
D gene: TRBD2

CDR3 protein: CASSSKGGADTQYF
CDR3 DNA: TGTGCCAGCAGCTCCAAGGGGGGGGCAGATACGCAGTATTTT
clone size: many
J gene: TRBJ2-3
V gene: TRBV5-5
D gene: .

CDR3 protein: CSVSHQSFLYTF
CDR3 DNA: TGCAGCGTCAGTCACCAGTCCTTCCTCTACACCTTC
clone size: many
J gene: TRBJ1-2
V gene: TRBV29-1
D gene: .

CDR3 protein: CASSRETGGSDTQYF
CDR3 DNA: TGTGCCAGTAGTCGGGAGACTGGGGGCAGCGATACGCAGTATTTT
clone size: many
J gene: TRBJ2-3
V gene: TRBV19
D gene: .

CDR3 protein: CASSRQGSGKETQYF
CDR3 DNA: TGCGCCAGCAGCCGACAGGGTTCGGGCAAAGAGACCCAGTACTTC
clone size: many
J gene: TRBJ2-5
V gene: TRBV4-3
D gene: TRBD1

CDR3 protein: CASTLRTSGNYQETQYF
CDR3 DNA: TGTGCCAGCACCCTTCGGACTAGCGGTAATTACCAAGAGACCCAGTACTTC
clone size: many
J gene: TRBJ2-5
V gene: TRBV7-8
D gene: TRBD2

CDR3 protein: CASSIPAGSTGELFF
CDR3 DNA: TGTGCCAGTAGTATCCCAGCGGGAAGCACCGGGGAGCTGTTTTTT
clone size: many
J gene: TRBJ2-2
V gene: TRBV19
D gene: TRBD2

CDR3 protein: CASSPGGLVGETQYF
CDR3 DNA: TGTGCCAGCAGTCCCGGGGGACTAGTGGGAGAGACCCAGTACTTC
clone size: many
J gene: TRBJ2-5
V gene: TRBV6-1
D gene: TRBD2

CDR3 protein: CSVGTGGAYEQYF
CDR3 DNA: TGCAGCGTTGGCACAGGTGGGGCCTACGAGCAGTACTTC
clone size: many
J gene: TRBJ2-7
V gene: TRBV29-1
D gene: .

CDR3 protein: CASSTSRGSDNEQFF
CDR3 DNA: TGTGCCAGCAGTACAAGCCGCGGCTCGGACAATGAGCAGTTCTTC
clone size: many
J gene: TRBJ2-1
V gene: TRBV12-3/TRBV12-4
D gene: .

CDR3 protein: CASSQELYSENEQFF
CDR3 DNA: TGCGCCAGCAGCCAAGAACTGTACTCCGAGAATGAGCAGTTCTTC
clone size: many
J gene: TRBJ2-1
V gene: TRBV4-3
D gene: .

CDR3 protein: CASRRNSEQETQYF
CDR3 DNA: TGTGCCAGCCGCCGTAACAGCGAGCAAGAGACCCAGTACTTC
clone size: many
J gene: TRBJ2-5
V gene: TRBV5-4
D gene: .

CDR3 protein: CSARDASGRALQETQYF
CDR3 DNA: TGCAGTGCTAGAGACGCTAGCGGGAGGGCCCTCCAAGAGACCCAGTACTTC
clone size: many
J gene: TRBJ2-5
V gene: TRBV20-1
D gene: TRBD2

CDR3 protein: CASSREGNTIYF
CDR3 DNA: TGTGCCAGCAGCAGGGAAGGAAACACCATATATTTT
clone size: .
J gene: TRBJ1-3
V gene: TRBV2
D gene: .

CDR3 protein: CASSIGWPYGYTF
CDR3 DNA: TGCGCCAGCAGCATAGGGTGGCCCTATGGCTACACCTTC
clone size: many
J gene: TRBJ1-2
V gene: TRBV5-1
D gene: .

CDR3 protein: CASSLAGSGRIYNEQFF
CDR3 DNA: TGCGCCAGCAGCTTGGCCGGGAGCGGGAGGATCTACAATGAGCAGTTCTTC
clone size: many
J gene: TRBJ2-1
V gene: TRBV5-1
D gene: TRBD2

CDR3 protein: CASSTYVTGSGDGYTF
CDR3 DNA: TGTGCCAGCAGCACCTATGTGACAGGGTCGGGGGATGGCTACACCTTC
clone size: many
J gene: TRBJ1-2
V gene: TRBV7-2
D gene: TRBD1

CDR3 protein: CASRLSRYSNQPQHF
CDR3 DNA: TGTGCCAGCAGGCTCTCTAGGTATAGCAATCAGCCCCAGCATTTT
clone size: many
J gene: TRBJ1-5
V gene: TRBV6-8
D gene: .

CDR3 protein: CAWNTGTGDEKLFF
CDR3 DNA: TGTGCCTGGAACACCGGGACAGGAGATGAAAAACTGTTTTTT
clone size: many
J gene: TRBJ1-4
V gene: TRBV30
D gene: TRBD1

CDR3 protein: CASSQGLFGSYNEQFF
CDR3 DNA: TGTGCCAGCAGTCAGGGACTATTCGGATCCTACAATGAGCAGTTCTTC
clone size: many
J gene: TRBJ2-1
V gene: TRBV5-6
D gene: TRBD2

CDR3 protein: CASSLKGIRDEQFF
CDR3 DNA: TGTGCCAGCAGCTTAAAGGGTATTCGGGATGAGCAGTTCTTC
clone size: many
J gene: TRBJ2-1
V gene: TRBV7-3
D gene: .

CDR3 protein: CASSQDPGTASYGYTF
CDR3 DNA: TGCGCCAGCAGCCAGGATCCCGGGACAGCCTCTTATGGCTACACCTTC
clone size: many
J gene: TRBJ1-2
V gene: TRBV5-1
D gene: TRBD1

CDR3 protein: CASSALDIGLPPLHF
CDR3 DNA: TGTGCCAGCAGTGCCCTGGACATTGGGCTGCCACCCCTCCACTTT
clone size: few
J gene: TRBJ1-6
V gene: TRBV6-1
D gene: .

CDR3 protein: CASTPGDIQYF
CDR3 DNA: TGTGCCAGCACCCCCGGAGACATTCAGTACTTC
clone size: many
J gene: TRBJ2-4
V gene: TRBV7-9
D gene: .

CDR3 protein: CASFTGGPDEQFF
CDR3 DNA: TGTGCCAGCTTTACGGGAGGGCCCGATGAGCAGTTCTTC
clone size: many
J gene: TRBJ2-1
V gene: TRBV2
D gene: TRBD2

CDR3 protein: CASSANSGTGSVSLSFF
CDR3 DNA: TGCGCCAGCAGCGCTAACTCCGGGACAGGGTCAGTGTCCTTATCGTTCTTC
clone size: many
J gene: TRBJ2-1
V gene: TRBV5-1
D gene: TRBD1

CDR3 protein: CASSFQGIYEQYF
CDR3 DNA: TGTGCCAGCAGTTTTCAGGGTATCTACGAGCAGTACTTC
clone size: many
J gene: TRBJ2-7
V gene: TRBV28
D gene: .